The 18 T cell receptor beta chains listed next were all sequenced from one sample in a study of T cell responses to AZD1222 COVID-19 vaccine. Produced via immunoSEQ multiplex PCR; TCRdb's table is partial and in-frame only. The table lists about 200,000 clones, about 92% of them singletons. This sample comprised peripheral blood, obtained on day 0 of AZD1222 vaccination. All receptors derive from an adult in good health.

V and J are TRBV3-1 (or the pseudogene TRBV3-2) and TRBJ2-7, with a possible D match to TRBD2 (6 bases). CDR3 length: 12 residues. V was trimmed by 4 bases and J by 6 bases, leaving 10 bases between them. Germline V gives CDR1 LGHDT, CDR2 YNNKEL (reference sequence). CDR3 bases: TGTGCCAGCAGCCGCGGGACTGGCGAGCAGTACTTC. Amino acids: CASSRGTGEQYF.

This sequence joins TRBV10-3 and TRBJ1-4; no definite D call. This CDR3 has 12 residues. Germline loops: CDR1 ENHRY, CDR2 SYGVKD. Trimming left V 1 base short and J 4 bases short, with 1 base between. The CDR3 is CAISEFNEKLFF. The CDR3 DNA follows: TGTGCCATCAGTGAGTTTAATGAAAAACTGTTTTTT.

V is TRBV5-5 and J is TRBJ1-1, with D perhaps matching TRBD1 (6 bases). Trimming removed 2 bases at V and 3 bases at J, with 11 bases between. This CDR3 spans 14 amino acids. Germline CDR1 reads SGHKS; CDR2 reads YYEKEE (reference sequence). The CDR3 is CASSFGGGYTEAFF. CDR3 coding DNA: TGTGCCAGCAGCTTTGGGGGCGGCTACACTGAAGCTTTCTTT. Looking up the rest from reference TRBV5-5 and TRBJ1-1 gives the full variable domain: DAGVTQSPTHLIKTRGQQVTLRCSPISGHKSVSWYQQVLGQGPQFIFQYYEKEERGRGNFPDRFSARQFPNYSSELNVNALLLGDSALYLCASSFGGGYTEAFFGQGTRLTVV.

Here the CDR3 DNA reads TGTGCCAGCAGCTTAGAGACGGGGGGAAACAATGAGCAGTTCTTC. It yields the protein CASSLETGGNNEQFF. This sequence joins TRBV11-2 and TRBJ2-1; 7 bases map to TRBD2. The CDR3 runs to 15 residues. CDR1 SGHAT and CDR2 FQNNGV come from the germline V gene. J was trimmed by 5 bases and V by 0 bases; bases with no gene match: 4. The whole variable domain, filled in from reference TRBV11-2 and TRBJ2-1, reads EAGVAQSPRYKIIEKRQSVAFWCNPISGHATLYWYQQILGQGPKLLIQFQNNGVVDDSQLPKDRFSAERLKGVDSTLKIQPAKLEDSAVYLCASSLETGGNNEQFFGPGTRLTVL.

This chain connects TRBV30 to TRBJ1-4; 9 nucleotides match TRBD1. This CDR3 is 12 amino acids long. Germline CDR1 and CDR2: GTSNPN and SVGIG (reference sequence). J was trimmed by 8 bases and V by 7 bases; bases with no gene match: 5. The CDR3: CASTTGGEKLFF. The DNA for the CDR3 is TGTGCCTCGACGACAGGGGGAGAAAAACTGTTTTTT.

The V gene is TRBV25-1, the J gene TRBJ1-2; D is ambiguous. The V gene's germline CDR1 is MGHDK and CDR2 SYGVNS. V dropped 8 bases and J dropped 2 bases, with 9 bases sitting between them. This CDR3 region has 12 residues. The CDR3 reads CASAGLNYGYTF. The CDR3 DNA reads TGTGCCAGCGCAGGACTGAACTATGGCTACACCTTC.

V is TRBV5-6 and J is TRBJ1-1; tentative D call: TRBD1 (5 bases). Trimming removed 3 bases from V and 7 bases from J, with 16 bases in between. The germline gives CDR1 SGHDT, CDR2 YYEEEE. The CDR3 contains 14 residues. This CDR3 reads CASSWRGPSLEAFF. CDR3 DNA sequence: TGTGCCAGCAGCTGGAGGGGACCTTCACTTGAAGCTTTCTTT.

The chain employs TRBV6-2 or TRBV6-3 and TRBJ2-7, with TRBD2 matching 9 bases. The CDR3 is made up of 17 amino acids. CDR1 is MNHEY, CDR2 SVGEGT, per germline. Germline trimming cut 1 base from V and 0 bases from J; bases unmatched to any gene: 7. In DNA, the CDR3 is TGTGCCAGCAGTTACTATATGAGCGGGGGGAGCTCCTACGAGCAGTACTTC. Translating it yields CASSYYMSGGSSYEQYF.

The chain carries TRBV28 and TRBJ1-5; no firm D call. The CDR3 is 17 residues long. The germline CDR1 and CDR2 sequences are MDHEN and SYDVKM. The V end was cut by 1 base, the J end by 0 bases, with 13 bases between. CDR3: CASSLFSRRYSNQPQHF. For the CDR3, the DNA is TGTGCCAGCAGTTTATTTTCCCGGCGCTATAGCAATCAGCCCCAGCATTTT.

This chain links TRBV7-2 with TRBJ2-3; 9 nucleotides match TRBD1. The junction had 4 bases not matched to a gene; V was cut back by 6 bases and J by 0 bases. CDR3 length equals 15 residues. Germline V gene data show CDR1 as SGHTA and CDR2 as FQGNSA. CDR3 sequence: CASSRTGASTDTQYF. In DNA form, the CDR3 reads TGTGCCAGCAGTCGGACAGGGGCTAGCACAGATACGCAGTATTTT.

The chain combines TRBV5-1 with TRBJ2-2; tentative D call: TRBD2 (5 bases). V dropped 7 bases and J dropped 0 bases, with 16 bases sitting between them. The CDR3 consists of 16 residues. Germline CDR1 SGHRS, CDR2 YFSETQ. CDR3 bases: TGCGCCAGCCTTGACGTACCGGGATCGAACACCGGGGAGCTGTTTTTT. Its protein product is CASLDVPGSNTGELFF.

The chain couples TRBV6-5 to TRBJ1-2; 7 bases are a match to TRBD1. V trimming: 6 bases; J trimming: 4 bases; junction bases outside the gene matches: 5. This CDR3 has 13 residues. Germline CDR1 is MNHEY and CDR2 is SVGAGI. The chain's CDR3 is CASRVGQVYGYTF. CDR3 DNA: TGTGCCAGCAGGGTTGGACAGGTCTATGGCTACACCTTC.

The rearrangement uses TRBV3-1 (or the pseudogene TRBV3-2) and TRBJ2-1; D call uncertain. This CDR3 has 13 residues. V lost 1 base and J lost 8, with 9 bases in between. Germline CDR1 is LGHDT and CDR2 is YNNKEL (reference sequence). In DNA, the CDR3 is TGTGCCAGCAGCCAAGCGGGCTCGGATGAGCAGTTCTTC. The encoded protein is CASSQAGSDEQFF.

CDR3 bases: TGCGCCAGCAGCGGAGACACAGGGTACGAGCAGTACTTC. Protein: CASSGDTGYEQYF. The chain uses TRBV5-1 and TRBJ2-7; possibly TRBD1 for D (6 bases). The CDR3 has 13 residues. V lost 4 bases to trimming and J lost 4 bases, with 12 bases between them. The germline CDR1 and CDR2 sequences are SGHRS and YFSETQ.

As DNA, the CDR3 is TGTGCCACCAGTGATCCCAGACAGGGGGCTGGCGAGCAGTACTTC. This codes for CATSDPRQGAGEQYF. The chain employs TRBV24-1 and TRBJ2-7; 10 bases match TRBD1. Germline V gene data show CDR1 as KGHDR and CDR2 as SFDVKD. The CDR3 has 15 amino acids. V dropped 3 bases and J dropped 6; count of bases not matched to a gene: 7.

The chain is built from TRBV4-1 and TRBJ1-2; 10 bases align to TRBD1. V trimming: 3 bases; J trimming: 3 bases; junction bases outside the gene matches: 7. Germline lookup yields CDR1 MGHRA and CDR2 YSYEKL. The CDR3 has 16 residues. CDR3 nucleotide sequence: TGCGCCAGCAGCCAGGGACAGGGGCTGTCGTACTATGGCTACACCTTC. It codes for CASSQGQGLSYYGYTF.

This chain uses TRBV29-1 with TRBJ1-1, with TRBD1 matching 7 bases. The germline V gene has CDR1 SQVTM and CDR2 ANQGSEA. The CDR3 runs 16 residues. Trimming cost V 1 base and J 5 bases; bases outside gene matches: 13. CDR3 DNA sequence: TGCAGCGTTGAAGTGGTGAGGGGGCCTAGGCCTACTGAAGCTTTCTTT. Amino acids: CSVEVVRGPRPTEAFF. The full variable domain, completed using reference TRBV29-1 and TRBJ1-1, is SAVISQKPSRDICQRGTSLTIQCQVDSQVTMMFWYRQQPGQSLTLIATANQGSEATYESGFVIDKFPISRPNLTFSTLTVSNMSPEDSSIYLCSVEVVRGPRPTEAFFGQGTRLTVV.

This sequence joins TRBV6-5 and TRBJ2-7, with 8 bases lining up with TRBD1. This CDR3 has 14 amino acids. Germline CDR1 and CDR2: MNHEY and SVGAGI. The V segment lost 8 bases and the J segment 6 bases; nucleotides outside the gene matches: 12. The CDR3 sequence is CASETGTGSREQYF. The CDR3 DNA reads TGTGCCAGCGAGACCGGGACAGGATCACGCGAGCAGTACTTC.